The clone carrying this TCR beta chain was seen just once. Sequenced by immunoSEQ multiplex PCR; TCRdb stores in-frame clones only, minus some. The sample lists 55,000 to 80,000 clones, roughly 84% seen once, with 40% in the top ten. The entry originates in a study of radiotherapy plus CTLA-4 blockade in lung cancer. The clonotype comes from a human donor with non-small cell lung cancer that progressed on radiotherapy plus ipilimumab. This specimen was peripheral blood, taken from a patient treated with radiotherapy plus ipilimumab.

As DNA, the CDR3 is TGCAGCGCTAAATTGGGACAGGGGAATCCCTACGAGCAGTACGTC. This encodes CSAKLGQGNPYEQYV. This chain uses TRBV29-1 with TRBJ2-7; 10 bases map to TRBD1. V was pared by 7 bases and J by 2 bases, with 11 bases of the junction left unmatched. This CDR3 is 15 amino acids long. Per the germline V gene, CDR1 is SQVTM and CDR2 is ANQGSEA.